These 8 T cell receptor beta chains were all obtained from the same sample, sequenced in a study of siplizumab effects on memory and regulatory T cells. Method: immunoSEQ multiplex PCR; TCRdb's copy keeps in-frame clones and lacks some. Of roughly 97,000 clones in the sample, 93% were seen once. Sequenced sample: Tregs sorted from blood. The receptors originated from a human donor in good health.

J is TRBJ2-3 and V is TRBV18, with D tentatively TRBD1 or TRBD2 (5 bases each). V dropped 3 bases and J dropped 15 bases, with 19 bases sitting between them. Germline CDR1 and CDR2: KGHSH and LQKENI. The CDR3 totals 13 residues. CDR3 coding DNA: TGTGCCAGCTCACCCGCACCGGGACCAACCAAATATTTT. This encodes CASSPAPGPTKYF.

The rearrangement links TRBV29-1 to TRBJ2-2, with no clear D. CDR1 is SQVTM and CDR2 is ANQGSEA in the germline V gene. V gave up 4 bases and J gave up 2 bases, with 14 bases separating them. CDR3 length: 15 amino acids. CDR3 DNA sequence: TGCAGCGTTGTGTGGGAACGCGCAAACACCGGGGAGCTGTTTTTT. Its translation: CSVVWERANTGELFF.

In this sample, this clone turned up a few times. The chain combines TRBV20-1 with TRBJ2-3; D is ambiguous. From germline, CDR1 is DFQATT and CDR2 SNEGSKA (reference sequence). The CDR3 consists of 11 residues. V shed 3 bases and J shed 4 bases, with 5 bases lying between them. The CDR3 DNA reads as TGCAGTGCTAGGAGGCCAGATACGCAGTATTTT. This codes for CSARRPDTQYF.

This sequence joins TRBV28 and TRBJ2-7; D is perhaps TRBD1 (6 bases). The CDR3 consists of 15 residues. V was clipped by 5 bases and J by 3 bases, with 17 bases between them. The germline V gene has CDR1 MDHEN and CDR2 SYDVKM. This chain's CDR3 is CASSPPPGASYEQYF. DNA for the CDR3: TGTGCCAGCAGTCCCCCCCCAGGGGCTAGCTACGAGCAGTACTTC.

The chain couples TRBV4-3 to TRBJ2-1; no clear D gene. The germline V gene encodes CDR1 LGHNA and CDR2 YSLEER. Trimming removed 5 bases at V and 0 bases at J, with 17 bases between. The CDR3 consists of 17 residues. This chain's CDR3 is CASSSGVNPSSYNEQFF. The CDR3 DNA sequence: TGCGCCAGCAGCTCAGGCGTAAACCCGAGCTCCTACAATGAGCAGTTCTTC.

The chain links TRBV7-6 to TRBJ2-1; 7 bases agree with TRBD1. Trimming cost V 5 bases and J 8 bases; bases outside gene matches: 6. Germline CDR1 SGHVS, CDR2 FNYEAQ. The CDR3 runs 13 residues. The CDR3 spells CASSQTGSYEQFF. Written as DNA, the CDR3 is TGTGCCAGCAGCCAGACAGGGAGCTATGAGCAGTTCTTC.

DNA of the CDR3: TGTGCCAGCAGCTTAGTGTTAGGGGACCTCTCTGGAAACACCATATATTTT. Its translation: CASSLVLGDLSGNTIYF. This chain connects TRBV7-8 to TRBJ1-3; D perhaps matches TRBD1 (5 bases). This CDR3 has 17 amino acids. Germline assignment: CDR1 SGHVS and CDR2 FQNEAQ. V was clipped by 1 base and J by 0 bases, with 13 bases between them.

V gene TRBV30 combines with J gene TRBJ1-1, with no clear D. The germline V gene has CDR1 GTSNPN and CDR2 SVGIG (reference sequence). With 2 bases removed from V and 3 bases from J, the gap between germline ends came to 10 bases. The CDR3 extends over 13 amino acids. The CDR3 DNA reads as TGTGCCTGGAGTCGCAGCGGTTACACTGAAGCTTTCTTT. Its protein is CAWSRSGYTEAFF.